This entry concerns a single TCR beta chain. Its target antigen remains unknown. Base qualities are missing; no much larger clone stands one base away. The sample is drawn from a study of cytomegalovirus exposure and HLA in healthy donors (dated by TCRdb to between 2016 and 2019). About the full investigation: An earlier analysis of roughly 500 of the donors reported approximately 280 Gb of sequence data and 117 million unique TCR beta sequences obtained from approximately 180 million T cells. Approximately 310 gigabases of sequencing data and around 88 million unique TCR sequences made up an early release that covered some 640 HLA-typed donors. Of the 350 to 400 genotyped donors, approximately 82% fell in the genetic ancestry cluster associated with self-reported Caucasian donors. The study was designed to test whether signatures of past pathogen exposure could be identified by cataloging public T cell receptors. The T cell repertoires of roughly 660 subjects were profiled by immunosequencing and related to cytomegalovirus serostatus. Along with the roughly 670-subject first cohort, a separate validation cohort of over a hundred different subjects was used. High-throughput TCR immunosequencing, statistical association of individual TCRs with disease status, and machine learning were combined to predict cytomegalovirus infection status. To study patterns of TCR occurrence, a later analysis re-analyzed previously published TCR beta repertoires from around 660 donors and added high-resolution HLA genotyping. Rather than drawing on any new phenotypic data, the later analysis identified candidate immune exposures from TCR beta sequences and the way those sequences occurred across donors. In an earlier analysis of more than 550 of the donors, high-throughput TCR beta sequencing was used to judge whether each TCR beta V gene segment behaved as functional or pseudogenic. Alongside the repertoire data, information on donor age, sex, ethnicity and CMV serostatus was compiled. A later genetic analysis used genome-wide SNP genotypes for about 60% of the roughly 670 donors, treating that subset as a discovery cohort. All discovery cohort repertoires had been generated using a single sequencing platform. Class I and class II HLA loci were covered by the typing at four-digit resolution. The number of donors typed differed by locus, with 629-630 for A, B, C, DRB1 and DQB1, around 500 for DQA1, approximately 570 for DPA1, and around 460 for DPB1. About five DR-DQ haplotypes were handled as single units for association and clustering, since linkage in the cohort was strong. Across 300 to 500 genotyped donors of the cohort, an average of roughly 250,000 unique TCR beta nucleotide sequences per donor were sequenced, and approximately 17% of those sequences were non-productive.

In total, roughly 670 healthy bone marrow donors made up the cohort. At the time of sampling, all cohort members were nominally healthy, though unrecorded immune exposures were likely present. The donor was CMV seronegative and was included in the group of a few hundred seronegative cohort members. Every donor gave a peripheral blood sample, and the peripheral blood mononuclear cells from that sample were used for TCR beta sequencing. The Qiagen DNeasy Blood Extraction Kit was used to extract genomic DNA from the blood cell samples. The receptor library was made with the immunoSEQ multiplex PCR assay. A mixture of 60 forward primers for TCR Vbeta segments and 13 reverse primers for TCR Jbeta segments was used in the multiplex PCR. The CDR3 region of rearranged TCR beta genes was amplified from genomic DNA by a multiplex PCR assay. On the Illumina HiSeq System, the amplified TCR beta libraries were sequenced as 87-base-pair reads. For the original study's pipeline: Across the 600 to 700 repertoires, a later analysis counted 60 million to 90 million unique TCR beta chains, about 10 million of which were shared by at least two donors. To remove PCR and sequencing errors, raw reads were error-corrected and collapsed into unique sequences using a nearest-neighbor algorithm that merged closely related sequences. Alignment of CDR3 sequences to IMGT reference sequences was used to assign V, D and J gene segments. For a sequence to be retained, a match of at least six nucleotides to both a V gene segment and a J gene segment was required. Rearrangements were called productive when the CDR3 lacked stop codons and stayed in frame with V and J; all others were non-productive. Following IMGT convention, CDR3 was defined as the stretch from the second conserved V-encoded cysteine up to the conserved J-encoded phenylalanine. The earlier analysis of some 550 of the donors excluded any sequence lacking an unambiguous match to a single V gene segment. In an earlier analysis of roughly 500 of the donors, V segments were called functional above 56.7% productive rearrangements and were called segregating when the between-donor standard deviation exceeded 5%. A statistical classification framework was built to diagnose cytomegalovirus status from the catalog of TCR beta chain sequences. In a later analysis, TCR nucleotide sequences were compared against IMGT/GENE-DB human TR gene sequences so that V and J genes could be assigned. A later analysis assigned CDR3 sequences and most-parsimonious VDJ recombination scenarios with the TCRdist pipeline. In a later analysis, each TCR beta chain was defined by its CDR3 amino acid sequence together with its V-gene family, and reads without a unique V-gene family were excluded. To address suspected cross-contamination and a sequencing artifact, a later analysis removed under 600 highly shared, low-generation-probability nucleotide sequences. A later analysis calculated a clonal expansion index for each public chain from normalized within-repertoire ranks of inferred template counts. In a later analysis, generation probabilities were computed using a VDJ recombination model fitted to out-of-frame rearrangements, and the results were checked against IGoR. In a later analysis, TCR-TCR, TCR-HLA and TCR-CMV co-occurrence was scored with hypergeometric tests, and a repertoire-size bias correction was applied to TCR pairs. A later analysis estimated false discovery rates by permuting HLA or CMV assignments 20 times. In a later analysis, co-occurring TCRs were grouped using DBSCAN, with TCRdist sequence similarity added in when clustering inside HLA-allele-positive subsets. Repertoires with fewer than 30,000 or more than 120,000 public chains, plus five repertoires with anomalous nucleotide sharing, were excluded from co-occurrence clustering. This immuneACCESS table, as held by TCRdb, lists in-frame sequences with V and J called but not all clones. Of the missing ones, under half trace to an unresolved V gene in checked studies; the others have no known cause. Clone size and V and J calls were adopted from that table, with D and trimming inferred from the DNA. This sample lists 200,000 or so clones; 82% were detected once. The top ten clones comprise roughly 0.1% of the sample.

Overall study outcomes, separate from this receptor: Strong co-occurrence of HLA alleles, especially DR and DQ, made assigning TCR associations to individual alleles difficult. According to a later genetic analysis, donors in an Asian-associated ancestry cluster had fewer N-insertions in productive TCRs than the approximately 700-donor mean. The study listed around 160 TCR beta chains as associated with cytomegalovirus. According to a later analysis, TCR association rates differed among HLA loci, with DRB1 alleles showing the most associated TCRs and HLA-C alleles showing the fewest. Most TCR sequences were seen in very few donors, while some public TCRs were found in many individuals. A later analysis reported that several top co-occurrence clusters appeared linked to parvovirus B19, influenza, CMV and Epstein-Barr virus. Linkage disequilibrium might explain the correlated functional status among segregating V segments, but an unknown experimental factor could not be excluded. In a later genetic analysis, a missense DCLRE1C variant was associated with V-gene and J-gene trimming of TCR beta chains, and the association was replicated in an independent cohort. Immune exposure information for the cohort was limited to CMV serostatus. In an earlier analysis of 587 of the donors, most TCR beta V segments appeared in productive rearrangements about 90% or about 30% of the time, broadly matching IMGT annotations. The classifier was reported to diagnose cytomegalovirus status with high specificity and sensitivity in both the original cohort and the validation cohort. The sequencing pipeline was judged likely to have produced a cluster of highly shared sequence variants as a technical artifact. Most CMV-associated TCR beta chains appeared to be HLA-restricted in a later analysis, and the HLA associations seemed to be driven largely by CMV exposure. A few of the identified cytomegalovirus-associated TCR beta chains were confirmed in vitro to be specific for cytomegalovirus antigens. The 87-base-pair reads could not distinguish some IMGT-functional V segments, including TRBV6-2 and TRBV6-3, so those segments were excluded. Because counts were too low, approximately 18 rarely observed V segments, including chromosome 9 orphons, were excluded from the earlier analysis of around 640 of the donors. Specific HLA alleles were associated with 18,000 or so TCR beta sequences at a false discovery rate of 0.05 in a later analysis. The authors suggested that the approach could potentially be extended to other disease states and immunological phenotypes. Sequencing depth was assumed to be roughly uniform across donors in the presence/absence analyses, though that assumption may not hold. Because some donors lacked HLA typing at each locus, the association tests relied only on the typed subset. The cohort was sequenced for TCR beta chains only, and without alpha or paired-chain data the features that could be detected were limited. In a later analysis, HLA-associated TCR beta chains showed more clonal expansion and lower generation probabilities than non-associated chains that were equally common. A further reported finding was that TCR beta sequences accurately predicted the HLA-A and HLA-B alleles for most subjects in the first cohort.

The germline V gene (reference sequence) gives CDR1 as GTSNPN and CDR2 as SVGIG. Its CDR3 holds 13 amino acids, cysteine through phenylalanine. Solely the CDR3 DNA is kept, with 39 bases framed from the first base. The junction shows trimming of 3 bases on V and 7 bases on J, plus 15 bases between the germline ends. The source material was PBMCs. This clonotype originated in a boy aged 2 to 9 in good health and CMV-seronegative. This chain joins TRBV30 to TRBJ1-2, with an unclear D gene assignment. At the DNA level, the sequence is TGTGCCTGGAGCGCGACCGGGATTAGTGGCTACACCTTC. This is translated as CAWSATGISGYTF.